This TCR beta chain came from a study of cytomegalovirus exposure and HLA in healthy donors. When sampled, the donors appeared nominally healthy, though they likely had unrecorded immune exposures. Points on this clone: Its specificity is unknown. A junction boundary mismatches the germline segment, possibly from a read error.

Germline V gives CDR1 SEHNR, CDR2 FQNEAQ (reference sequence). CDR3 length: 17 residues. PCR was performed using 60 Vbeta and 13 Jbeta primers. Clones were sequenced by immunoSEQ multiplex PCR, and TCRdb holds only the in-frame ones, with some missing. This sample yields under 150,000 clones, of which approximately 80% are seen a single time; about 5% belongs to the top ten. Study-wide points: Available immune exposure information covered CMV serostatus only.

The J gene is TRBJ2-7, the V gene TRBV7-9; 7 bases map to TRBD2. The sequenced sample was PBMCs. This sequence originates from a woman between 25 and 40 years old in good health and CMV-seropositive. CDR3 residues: CSSSLRGWAGEVYEQYF. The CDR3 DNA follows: TGTTCCAGCAGCTTACGCGGTTGGGCGGGAGAGGTCTACGAGCAGTACTTC.